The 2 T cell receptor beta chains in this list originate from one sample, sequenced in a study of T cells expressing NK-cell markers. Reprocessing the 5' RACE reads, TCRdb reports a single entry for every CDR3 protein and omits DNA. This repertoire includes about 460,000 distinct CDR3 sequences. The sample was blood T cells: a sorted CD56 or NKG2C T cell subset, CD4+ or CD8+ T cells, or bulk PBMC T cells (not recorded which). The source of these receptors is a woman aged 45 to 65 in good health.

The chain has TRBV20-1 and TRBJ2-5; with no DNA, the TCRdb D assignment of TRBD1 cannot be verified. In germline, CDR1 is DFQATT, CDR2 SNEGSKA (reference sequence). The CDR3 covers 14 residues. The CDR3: CSAGIVGVQETQYF.

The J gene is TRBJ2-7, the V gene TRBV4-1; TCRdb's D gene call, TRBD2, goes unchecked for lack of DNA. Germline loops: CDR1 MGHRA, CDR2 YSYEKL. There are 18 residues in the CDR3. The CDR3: CASSQDGGTSGNLPEQYF.